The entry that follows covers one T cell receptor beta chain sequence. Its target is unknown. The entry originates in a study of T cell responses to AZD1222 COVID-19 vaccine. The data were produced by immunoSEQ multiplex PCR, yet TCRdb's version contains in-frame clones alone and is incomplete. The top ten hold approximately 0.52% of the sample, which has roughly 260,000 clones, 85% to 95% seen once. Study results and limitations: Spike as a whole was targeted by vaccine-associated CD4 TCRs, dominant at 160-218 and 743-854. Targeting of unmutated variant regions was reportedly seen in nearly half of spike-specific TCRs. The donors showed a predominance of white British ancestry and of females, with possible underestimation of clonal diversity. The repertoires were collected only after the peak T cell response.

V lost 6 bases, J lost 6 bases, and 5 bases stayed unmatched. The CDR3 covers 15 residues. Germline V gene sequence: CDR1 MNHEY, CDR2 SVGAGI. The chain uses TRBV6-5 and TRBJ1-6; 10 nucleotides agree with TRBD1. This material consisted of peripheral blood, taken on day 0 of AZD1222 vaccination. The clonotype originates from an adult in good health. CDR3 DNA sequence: TGTGCCAGCAGACTCGGACAGGGGGTTAATTCACCCCTCCACTTT. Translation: CASRLGQGVNSPLHF.